The entry that follows covers one TCR beta chain sequence. Germline CDR1 and CDR2: MNHEY and SVGAGI. The CDR3 is 12 residues long. V dropped 8 bases and J dropped 8 bases, with 16 bases sitting between them. The authors' processing: Nucleated cell number was recorded as an estimate derived from reference gene primer amplification. This table comes from immunoSEQ multiplex PCR, and its TCRdb copy is limited to in-frame clones, with some not included. The V and J calls and the clone size are those of that table, but D and trimming were determined from the DNA. The data hold over 200,000 clones, with 88% observed a single time. This sample was included in a study of blood T cell repertoires in COVID-19.

The source material was peripheral blood. This receptor was taken from a man between 60 and 70 years old who had recovered from COVID-19. This rearrangement joins TRBV6-5 to TRBJ2-7; no definite D call. The CDR3 here is CASDTARTKQYF. The CDR3, as DNA: TGTGCCAGCGACACGGCCCGCACCAAGCAGTACTTC.